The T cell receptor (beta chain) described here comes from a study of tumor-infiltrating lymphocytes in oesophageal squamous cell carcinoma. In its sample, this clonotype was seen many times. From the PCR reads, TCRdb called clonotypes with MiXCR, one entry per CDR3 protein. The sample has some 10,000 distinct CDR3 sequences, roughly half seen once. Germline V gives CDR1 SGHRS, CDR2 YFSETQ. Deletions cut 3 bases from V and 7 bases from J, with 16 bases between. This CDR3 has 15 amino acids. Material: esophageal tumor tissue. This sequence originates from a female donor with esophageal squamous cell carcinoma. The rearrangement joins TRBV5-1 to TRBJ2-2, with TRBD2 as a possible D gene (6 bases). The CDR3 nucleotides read TGCGCCAGCAGCTGGAGGGCAGGGAATGACGGGGAGCTGTTTTTT. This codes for CASSWRAGNDGELFF. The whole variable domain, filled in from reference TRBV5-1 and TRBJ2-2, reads KAGVTQTPRYLIKTRGQQVTLSCSPISGHRSVSWYQQTPGQGLQFLFEYFSETQRNKGNFPGRFSGRQFSNSRSEMNVSTLELGDSALYLCASSWRAGNDGELFFGEGSRLTVL.